The 30 T cell receptor beta chains in this list originate from one sample, sequenced in a study of blood T cell repertoires in COVID-19. Here immunoSEQ multiplex PCR was the method, and the copy in TCRdb shows in-frame clones only, minus some. The sample shows more than 90,000 clones, about 90% of them seen only once. Source material: peripheral blood. The receptors shown here come from a man aged 45 to 65 with acute or convalescent COVID-19.

The chain is built from TRBV29-1 and TRBJ2-5; D is unclear. Germline assignment: CDR1 SQVTM and CDR2 ANQGSEA. This CDR3 is built from 12 residues. The V end was cut by 2 bases, the J end by 2 bases, with 6 bases between. The CDR3 DNA is TGCAGCGTTGAAAAACAGCAAGAGACCCAGTACTTC. It encodes CSVEKQQETQYF.

Here the CDR3 reads CASSPGGQGRYEQYF. The CDR3, as DNA: TGTGCCAGCAGCCCTGGGGGACAGGGGCGTTACGAGCAGTACTTC. The gene calls are TRBV7-9 and TRBJ2-7, with TRBD1 matching over 10 bases. Germline trimming cut 5 bases from V and 4 bases from J; bases unmatched to any gene: 8. CDR3 length: 15 residues. In germline, CDR1 is SEHNR, CDR2 FQNEAQ (reference sequence).

V is TRBV7-9 and J is TRBJ1-1; 10 nucleotides match TRBD1. After removal of 5 bases from V and 7 bases from J, the junction contained 4 bases not matched to a gene. The CDR3 consists of 13 residues. Germline CDR1 is SEHNR and CDR2 is FQNEAQ (reference sequence). The CDR3 DNA follows: TGTGCCAGCAGCCGGGACAGGGGCGATGAAGCTTTCTTT. It codes for CASSRDRGDEAFF.

V is TRBV6-5 and J is TRBJ1-2, with D unresolved. V was clipped by 7 bases and J by 4 bases, with 16 bases between them. Per germline, CDR1 MNHEY and CDR2 SVGAGI. The CDR3 runs to 14 residues. CDR3 bases: TGTGCCAGCACCCTGGACGGGAGCCCCTATGGCTACACCTTC. This encodes CASTLDGSPYGYTF.

This rearrangement joins TRBV5-6 to TRBJ2-1, with TRBD2 matching 10 bases. The CDR3 totals 17 residues. The trim removed 4 bases at V and 6 bases at J, leaving 13 bases unmatched. The V gene's germline CDR1 is SGHDT and CDR2 YYEEEE. The CDR3 DNA sequence: TGTGCCAGCAGCCTTTTACTCCCTAGCGGGGGTATCAATGAGCAGTTCTTC. Protein product: CASSLLLPSGGINEQFF.

The rearrangement joins TRBV27 to TRBJ1-6; D remains ambiguous. The CDR3 sequence is 12 residues long. Germline V lookup: CDR1 MNHEY, CDR2 SMNVEV (reference sequence). V lost 3 bases and J lost 9, with 6 bases in between. The CDR3 loop is CASSLGISPLHF. DNA for the CDR3: TGTGCCAGCAGTTTGGGCATTTCACCCCTCCACTTT.

The chain links TRBV9 to TRBJ1-1, with TRBD1 identical over 7 bases. V lost 6 bases to trimming and J lost 3 bases; unmatched junction nucleotides: 8. CDR1 and CDR2 from the germline V gene are SGDLS and YYNGEE. This CDR3 contains 14 residues. CDR3 DNA: TGTGCCAGCACCTCCGGGACAGCGGACACTGAAGCTTTCTTT. Protein product: CASTSGTADTEAFF. Full variable domain (outside the CDR3, taken from reference TRBV9 and TRBJ1-1): DSGVTQTPKHLITATGQRVTLRCSPRSGDLSVYWYQQSLDQGLQFLIQYYNGEERAKGNILERFSAQQFPDLHSELNLSSLELGDSALYFCASTSGTADTEAFFGQGTRLTVV.

The CDR3 nucleotides read TGTGCCAGCCGCCCTCCAGGGGGACAGAACTACGAGCAGTACTTC. This codes for CASRPPGGQNYEQYF. This chain links TRBV6-2 or TRBV6-3 with TRBJ2-7, with TRBD1 matching 7 bases. With V trimmed by 8 bases and J by 3 bases, 13 bases remained unmatched. The V gene's germline CDR1 is MNHEY and CDR2 SVGEGT. This CDR3 is 15 amino acids long.

This clone was detected only once. Sequence at one end of the junction differs from germline and may be a read error. The rearrangement uses TRBV10-2 and TRBJ1-1; no firm D call. The CDR3 has 13 residues. Germline V gene data show CDR1 as WSHSY and CDR2 as SAAADI. CDR3 coding DNA: TGCGCCAGCAGAGAGTTCGGGAACACTGAAGCTTTCTTT. It encodes CASREFGNTEAFF.

The chain uses TRBV27 and TRBJ1-5, with TRBD1 matching 7 bases. The CDR3 has 16 amino acids. Losses at the gene ends were 4 bases for V and 4 bases for J; bases not matched to a gene: 10. In germline, CDR1 is MNHEY, CDR2 SMNVEV (reference sequence). The CDR3, as DNA: TGTGCCAGCAGTTCGATGACAGGGAGTTGGAATCAGCCCCAGCATTTT. It translates to CASSSMTGSWNQPQHF.

The rearrangement uses TRBV4-1 and TRBJ1-2; TRBD1 aligns across 11 bases. The CDR3 spans 15 residues. Unmatched junction bases numbered 6, after V lost 1 base and J lost 8 bases. Germline V gives CDR1 MGHRA, CDR2 YSYEKL. The CDR3 loop is CASSQAGQGASGYTF. The CDR3 nucleotides read TGCGCCAGCAGCCAAGCCGGACAGGGGGCTTCAGGCTACACCTTC.

This clone was found once. This chain connects TRBV7-6 to TRBJ1-1, with a possible D match to TRBD1 (5 bases). Trimming stripped 1 base from V and 2 bases from J, with 20 bases between. The length of the CDR3 is 18 residues. Germline lookup yields CDR1 SGHVS and CDR2 FNYEAQ. The CDR3 region has the DNA TGTGCCAGCAGCTTAGTTGCAAGGACAAGTAAGGGTAACACTGAAGCTTTCTTT. It translates to CASSLVARTSKGNTEAFF.

The rearrangement uses TRBV9 and TRBJ1-2, with TRBD1 matching 9 bases. Germline-derived CDR1 and CDR2 are SGDLS and YYNGEE. V trimming: 6 bases; J trimming: 7 bases; junction bases outside the gene matches: 7. CDR3 length equals 13 residues. CDR3 nucleotide sequence: TGTGCCAGCAACCTGGACAGGGGAATTGGCTACACCTTC. Translating gives CASNLDRGIGYTF.

The chain couples TRBV7-2 to TRBJ1-1; the D gene is possibly TRBD1 (5 bases). CDR3 length equals 16 residues. Per germline, CDR1 SGHTA and CDR2 FQGNSA. V dropped 3 bases and J dropped 0 bases, with 14 bases sitting between them. Here the CDR3 DNA reads TGTGCCAGCAGCTTTGGGGCAGGCCTTATGAACACTGAAGCTTTCTTT. Translation: CASSFGAGLMNTEAFF.

J is TRBJ1-3 and V is TRBV2, with D unclear. The length of the CDR3 is 17 residues. Looked up from germline, CDR1 is SNHLY and CDR2 is FYNNEI. Trimming cost V 4 bases and J 4 bases, with 20 bases left between them. The CDR3 region has the DNA TGTGCCAGCAGTGTCGGAGGTTGGAGTCTGGCCGGAAACACCATATATTTT. This gives the protein CASSVGGWSLAGNTIYF.

The rearrangement joins TRBV18 to TRBJ1-5; 8 bases line up with TRBD1. The CDR3 covers 21 residues. Germline CDR1 reads KGHSH; CDR2 reads LQKENI. The trim removed 3 bases at V and 4 bases at J, leaving 23 bases unmatched. CDR3 region: CASSPLMLTGAPGQANQPQHF. The CDR3 nucleotides read TGTGCCAGCTCACCCCTAATGTTAACCGGTGCCCCGGGACAGGCTAATCAGCCCCAGCATTTT. Full variable domain (missing parts from reference TRBV18 and TRBJ1-5): NAGVMQNPRHLVRRRGQEARLRCSPMKGHSHVYWYRQLPEEGLKFMVYLQKENIIDESGMPKERFSAEFPKEGPSILRIQQVVRGDSAAYFCASSPLMLTGAPGQANQPQHFGDGTRLSIL.

The chain links TRBV7-2 to TRBJ1-4, with 7 bases identical to TRBD1. V lost 3 bases to trimming and J lost 4 bases; unmatched junction nucleotides: 5. There are 15 residues in the CDR3. Looked up from germline, CDR1 is SGHTA and CDR2 is FQGNSA. The CDR3 bases are TGTGCCAGCAGCTTGTGGGGACAGATTAATGAAAAACTGTTTTTT. The encoded protein is CASSLWGQINEKLFF.

A few counts support this clone. The chain links TRBV5-4 to TRBJ1-2; 8 bases are a match to TRBD1. This CDR3 is 15 amino acids long. Germline V gene sequence: CDR1 SGHNT, CDR2 YYREEE (reference sequence). The V gene end was trimmed by 5 bases and the J gene end by 8 bases; junction bases not matched to a gene: 14. CDR3 DNA: TGTGCCAGCAGTCCGACAGGGGAGGGGATTAAGGGCTACACCTTC. Residues: CASSPTGEGIKGYTF.

The V call is TRBV11-3, the J call TRBJ2-5; no definite D call. The CDR3 has 11 residues. Per germline, CDR1 SGHNT and CDR2 YENEEA. The CDR3 nucleotides read TGTGCAGGCGGTGATGGAGAGACCCAGTACTTC. As protein: CAGGDGETQYF.

This clone was picked up a small number of times. The CDR3 reads CASLGLATGTGELFF. CDR3 bases: TGTGCCAGCCTTGGGCTGGCTACCGGCACCGGGGAGCTGTTTTTT. V and J are TRBV27 and TRBJ2-2; D not certain. CDR1 MNHEY and CDR2 SMNVEV come from the germline V gene (reference sequence). The CDR3 length is 15 residues. The V end was cut by 8 bases, the J end by 4 bases, with 17 bases between.

The rearrangement uses TRBV27 and TRBJ1-1; the D gene is possibly TRBD1 (5 bases). Looked up from germline, CDR1 is MNHEY and CDR2 is SMNVEV (reference sequence). The V end was cut by 6 bases, the J end by 5 bases, with 16 bases between. This CDR3 spans 14 amino acids. CDR3 protein: CASSPGVGRTEAFF. CDR3 in DNA: TGTGCCAGCAGCCCTGGGGTGGGGCGGACTGAAGCTTTCTTT.

The V and J genes are TRBV9 and TRBJ1-1, with 9 bases fitting TRBD1. The germline CDR1 and CDR2 sequences are SGDLS and YYNGEE. Trimming at V came to 7 bases and at J to 1 base, leaving 5 bases not matched to a gene. The CDR3 sequence is 14 residues long. The CDR3 reads CASGPGQGNTEAFF. DNA for the CDR3: TGTGCCAGCGGCCCGGGACAGGGGAACACTGAAGCTTTCTTT.

DNA for the CDR3: TGTGCCATCAGTCGTGGAGGAGGGCTCGAGCAGTACTTC. Its protein product is CAISRGGGLEQYF. The chain has TRBV10-3 and TRBJ2-7, with D possibly TRBD2 on 6 matching bases. The germline V gene has CDR1 ENHRY and CDR2 SYGVKD. Trimming left V 5 bases short and J 6 bases short, with 14 bases between. This CDR3 comprises 13 residues.

This clone was seen once. The chain has TRBV28 and TRBJ1-5; D call uncertain. V was cut by 3 bases and J by 5 bases, with 5 bases left in between. Germline loops: CDR1 MDHEN, CDR2 SYDVKM. The CDR3 is 12 amino acids. CDR3 nucleotide sequence: TGTGCCAGCAGTTTCGTAGATCAGCCCCAGCATTTT. It encodes CASSFVDQPQHF.

The chain employs TRBV19 and TRBJ2-2; 8 positions agree with TRBD1. Germline CDR1 LNHDA, CDR2 SQIVND (reference sequence). J lost 4 bases, V lost 6 bases, and 10 bases had no gene match. This CDR3 comprises 16 residues. CDR3 amino acids: CASSPDRVVTTGELFF. The CDR3 coding sequence is TGTGCCAGTAGCCCGGACAGGGTGGTTACCACCGGGGAGCTGTTTTTT.

The gene calls are TRBV19 and TRBJ1-4; TRBD1 matches at 7 bases. V shed 8 bases, J shed 1 base, and the junction held 1 base outside the gene matches. This CDR3 has 13 residues. In germline, CDR1 is LNHDA, CDR2 SQIVND (reference sequence). CDR3 region: CASRDRTNEKLFF. In DNA form, the CDR3 reads TGTGCCAGTCGGGACAGAACTAATGAAAAACTGTTTTTT.

The chain recombines TRBV28 with TRBJ2-7, with D hard to call. The germline V gene has CDR1 MDHEN and CDR2 SYDVKM. This CDR3 contains 15 residues. The germline V and J ends were trimmed by 2 bases and 3 bases, with 14 bases remaining between them. The CDR3 nucleotides read TGTGCCAGCAGTTTAGAATCTCCCTATAACTACGAGCAGTACTTC. As protein: CASSLESPYNYEQYF.

The chain joins TRBV20-1 to TRBJ1-1, with D unclear. CDR3 length equals 11 residues. In germline, CDR1 is DFQATT, CDR2 SNEGSKA (reference sequence). V lost 8 bases to trimming and J lost 2 bases, with 9 bases between them. The CDR3: CSPRLNTEAFF. The CDR3 region has the DNA TGCAGTCCCAGATTAAACACTGAAGCTTTCTTT.

The chain combines TRBV5-1 with TRBJ1-3; a weak D match, TRBD1 (5 bases). CDR1 is SGHRS, CDR2 YFSETQ, per germline. The CDR3 contains 14 residues. Trimming left V 6 bases short and J 0 bases short, with 10 bases between. CDR3 amino acids: CASTGGGSGNTIYF. CDR3 sequence (DNA): TGCGCCAGCACCGGGGGGGGCTCTGGAAACACCATATATTTT.

The rearrangement uses TRBV4-1 and TRBJ1-4, with D perhaps TRBD1 (6 bases). CDR3 length: 14 amino acids. CDR1 MGHRA and CDR2 YSYEKL come from the germline V gene. V dropped 2 bases and J dropped 11 bases, with 15 bases sitting between them. The CDR3 DNA reads TGCGCCAGCAGCCAACCAAAGACAGGAGACAAACTGTTTTTT. Its translation is CASSQPKTGDKLFF.